Below are 10 T cell receptor beta chains sequenced from a single sample in a study of blood T cell repertoires in COVID-19. The data were produced by immunoSEQ multiplex PCR, yet TCRdb's version contains in-frame clones alone and is incomplete. The sample includes approximately 290,000 clones, roughly 84% of them seen just once. Sequences were obtained from peripheral blood. The receptors originated from a human donor with COVID-19, enrolled during active disease. The donor label of this sample is uncertain.

J is TRBJ2-7 and V is TRBV9; 11 bases align to TRBD2. CDR1 is SGDLS, CDR2 YYNGEE, per germline. The CDR3 covers 16 residues. J lost 5 bases, V lost 3 bases, and 10 bases had no gene match. The CDR3 reads CASSGTVLAGVHEQYF. The CDR3 DNA reads as TGTGCCAGCAGCGGGACAGTACTAGCGGGAGTCCACGAGCAGTACTTC.

CDR3 protein: CASSYRQGFGDTQYF. CDR3 sequence (DNA): TGTGCCAGCAGTTACAGACAGGGCTTTGGAGATACGCAGTATTTT. The chain carries TRBV6-5 and TRBJ2-3; 7 bases map to TRBD1. V was clipped by 2 bases and J by 5 bases; unmatched bases: 7. Germline V gene sequence: CDR1 MNHEY, CDR2 SVGAGI. The CDR3 spans 15 residues.

V usage is TRBV28 and J usage is TRBJ2-3, with 13 bases matching TRBD2. CDR1 and CDR2 (germline): MDHEN, SYDVKM. The CDR3 runs to 17 residues. The V gene end was trimmed by 6 bases and the J gene end by 2 bases; junction bases not matched to a gene: 8. DNA for the CDR3: TGTGCCAGCAGGTCCCCGGGACTAGCGGGATTCACAGATACGCAGTATTTT. Translating it yields CASRSPGLAGFTDTQYF.

The chain combines TRBV7-2 with TRBJ2-3; D remains ambiguous. Trimming took 2 bases from V and 0 from J, leaving 6 bases between them. CDR3 size: 14 residues. Germline V CDR1 and CDR2: SGHTA, FQGNSA. DNA of the CDR3: TGTGCCAGCAGCTTAACGGGTAGCACAGATACGCAGTATTTT. Its translation is CASSLTGSTDTQYF.

The gene calls are TRBV11-1 and TRBJ2-1; possibly TRBD2 for D (6 bases). This CDR3 has 15 amino acids. The germline V and J ends were trimmed by 3 bases and 7 bases, with 16 bases remaining between them. Germline V gene data show CDR1 as SGHAT and CDR2 as FQDESV (reference sequence). CDR3 nucleotide sequence: TGTGCCAGCAGCTTGGCCCCTGCGGGGCGGAATGAGCAGTTCTTC. Protein: CASSLAPAGRNEQFF.

This clone was observed once. This chain uses TRBV15 with TRBJ1-2; D gene unclear. The CDR3 covers 14 residues. Germline assignment: CDR1 LNHNV and CDR2 YYDKDF (reference sequence). V lost 0 bases to trimming and J lost 7 bases, with 12 bases between them. The CDR3 coding sequence is TGTGCCACCAGCAGAGATCTCCGAGGTGCTGGCTACACCTTC. Its protein product is CATSRDLRGAGYTF.

The chain carries TRBV30 and TRBJ2-5; 7 bases match TRBD1. CDR1 is GTSNPN, CDR2 SVGIG, per germline (reference sequence). The CDR3 extends over 14 amino acids. V was clipped by 3 bases and J by 3 bases; unmatched bases: 7. The CDR3 loop is CAWRGDREKETQYF. In DNA, the CDR3 is TGTGCCTGGAGGGGAGACAGGGAAAAAGAGACCCAGTACTTC.

This chain joins TRBV19 and TRBJ2-7; 8 nucleotides match TRBD2. Unmatched junction bases numbered 10, after V lost 0 bases and J lost 9 bases. The CDR3 has 15 residues. Germline V gives CDR1 LNHDA, CDR2 SQIVND (reference sequence). The CDR3 protein is CASSIDSGTSGSQYF. CDR3 nucleotides: TGTGCCAGTAGTATAGATTCCGGGACTAGTGGATCGCAGTACTTC.

This rearrangement joins TRBV19 to TRBJ1-4, with TRBD1 matching over 9 bases. The CDR3 is made up of 12 amino acids. With V trimmed by 4 bases and J by 10 bases, 1 base remained unmatched. CDR1 is LNHDA and CDR2 is SQIVND in the germline V gene (reference sequence). CDR3 nucleotide sequence: TGTGCCAGTAGTAGGGGACAGGGAAAACTGTTTTTT. This sequence encodes CASSRGQGKLFF.

This clone has a single count. Compared with germline, one end of the junction differs, possibly owing to a read error. The chain joins TRBV2 to TRBJ2-3; 13 bases agree with TRBD2. CDR3 length: 12 amino acids. Germline V CDR1 and CDR2: SNHLY, FYNNEI. The CDR3 coding sequence is TGTGCCAGCAGGGACGATAGGACTAGCGGGAGCTTT. As protein: CASRDDRTSGSF.